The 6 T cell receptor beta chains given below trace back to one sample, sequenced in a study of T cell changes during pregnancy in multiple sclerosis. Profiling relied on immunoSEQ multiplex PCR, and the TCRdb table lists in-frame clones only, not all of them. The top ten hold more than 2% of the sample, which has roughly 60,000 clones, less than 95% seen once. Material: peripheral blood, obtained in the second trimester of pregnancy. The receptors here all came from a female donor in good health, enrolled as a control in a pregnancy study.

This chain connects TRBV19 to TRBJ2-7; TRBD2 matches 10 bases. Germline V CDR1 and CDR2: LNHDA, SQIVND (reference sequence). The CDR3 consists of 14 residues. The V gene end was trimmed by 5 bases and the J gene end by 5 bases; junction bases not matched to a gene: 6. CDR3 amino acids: CASSRLAGVHEQYF. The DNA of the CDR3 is TGTGCCAGTAGTCGGCTAGCGGGAGTCCACGAGCAGTACTTC.

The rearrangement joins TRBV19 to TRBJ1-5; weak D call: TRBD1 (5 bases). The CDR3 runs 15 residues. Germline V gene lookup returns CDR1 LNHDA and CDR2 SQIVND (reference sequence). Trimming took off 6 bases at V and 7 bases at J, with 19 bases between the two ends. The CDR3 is CASSVNTDMGQPQHF. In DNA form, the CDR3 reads TGTGCCAGTAGCGTCAATACGGACATGGGGCAGCCCCAGCATTTT.

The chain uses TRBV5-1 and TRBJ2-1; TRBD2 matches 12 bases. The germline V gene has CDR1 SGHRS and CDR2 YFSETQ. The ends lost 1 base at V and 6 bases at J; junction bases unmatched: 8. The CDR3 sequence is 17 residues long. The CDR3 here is CASSLYASGGALNEQFF. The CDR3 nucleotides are TGCGCCAGCAGCTTGTATGCTAGCGGGGGGGCTCTCAATGAGCAGTTCTTC.

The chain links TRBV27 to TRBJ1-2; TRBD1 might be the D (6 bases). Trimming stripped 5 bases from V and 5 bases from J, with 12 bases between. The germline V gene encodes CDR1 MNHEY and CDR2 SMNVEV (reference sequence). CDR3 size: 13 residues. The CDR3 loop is CASSTDRMYGYTF. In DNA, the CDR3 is TGTGCCAGCAGTACCGACAGGATGTATGGCTACACCTTC.

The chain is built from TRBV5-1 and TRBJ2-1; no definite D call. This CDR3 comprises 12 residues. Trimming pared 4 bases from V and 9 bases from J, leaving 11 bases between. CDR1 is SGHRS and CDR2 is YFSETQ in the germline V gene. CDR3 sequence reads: CASSLFAGEQFF. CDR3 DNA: TGCGCCAGCAGCCTCTTCGCAGGTGAGCAGTTCTTC.

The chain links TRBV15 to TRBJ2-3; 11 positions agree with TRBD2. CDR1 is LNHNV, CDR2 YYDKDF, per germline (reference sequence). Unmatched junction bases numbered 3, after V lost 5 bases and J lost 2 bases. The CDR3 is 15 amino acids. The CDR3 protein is CATSFSGGATDTQYF. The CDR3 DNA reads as TGTGCCACCAGCTTTAGCGGGGGGGCCACAGATACGCAGTATTTT.